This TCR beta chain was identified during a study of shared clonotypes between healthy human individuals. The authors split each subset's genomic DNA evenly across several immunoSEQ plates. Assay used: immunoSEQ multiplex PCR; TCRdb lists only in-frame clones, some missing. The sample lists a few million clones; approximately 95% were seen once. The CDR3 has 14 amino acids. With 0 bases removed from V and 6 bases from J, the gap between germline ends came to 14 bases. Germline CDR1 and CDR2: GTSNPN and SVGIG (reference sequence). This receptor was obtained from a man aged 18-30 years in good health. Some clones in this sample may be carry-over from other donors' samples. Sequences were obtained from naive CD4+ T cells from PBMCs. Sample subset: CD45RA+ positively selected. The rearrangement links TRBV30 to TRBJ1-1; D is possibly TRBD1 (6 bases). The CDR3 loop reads CAWSVAGAGAEAFF. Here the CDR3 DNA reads TGTGCCTGGAGTGTGGCAGGGGCGGGGGCTGAAGCTTTCTTT.